This record looks at one T cell receptor (beta chain) sequence and its context. The sample originates from a study of blood T cell repertoires in COVID-19. Between the trimmed V and J ends, which lost 8 bases and 5 bases, there was a span of 21 bases. Germline CDR1 is MNHEY and CDR2 is SVGAGI. CDR3 length: 15 amino acids. Profiling relied on immunoSEQ multiplex PCR, and the TCRdb table lists in-frame clones only, not all of them. The repertoire holds about 250,000 clones, 84% seen once, with more than 3% in the top ten. The chain carries TRBV6-5 and TRBJ1-2; D is uncertain. This sequence was found in a man aged 50 or older who had recovered from COVID-19. Input material: PBMCs or T cells enriched from blood (not recorded which). CDR3 loop: CASATAGQRGYGYTF. Here the CDR3 DNA reads TGTGCCAGCGCCACGGCCGGTCAGCGGGGATATGGCTACACCTTC.